One sample yielded the 15 T cell receptor beta chains listed below, sequenced in a study of T-cell memory formation after mild COVID-19. TCRdb re-called the 5' RACE reads through MiXCR, storing one row per CDR3 protein. The repertoire holds under 300,000 distinct CDR3 sequences, 18% seen once, with more than 20% in the top ten. Sequencing was done on a sample of PBMCs or a T cell subset sorted from them (not recorded which). The source is a man aged 18 to 30 who had mild COVID-19 (a few samples of this study predate the infection). Cell type and time point are not known.

The V and J genes are TRBV6-6 and TRBJ2-6; the D gene is possibly TRBD1 (6 bases). Germline V CDR1 and CDR2: MNHNY, SVGAGI (reference sequence). This CDR3 has 13 amino acids. The V gene lost 9 bases and the J gene lost 4 bases, with 10 bases spanning the gap. CDR3 region: CASAGVGANVLTF. The CDR3 DNA is TGTGCCAGTGCAGGGGTCGGGGCCAACGTCCTGACTTTC.

The J gene is TRBJ2-4, the V gene TRBV5-4; possibly TRBD1 for D (5 bases). V was trimmed by 6 bases and J by 8 bases, leaving 18 bases between them. This CDR3 has 14 residues. The V gene's germline CDR1 is SGHNT and CDR2 YYREEE (reference sequence). In DNA form, the CDR3 reads TGTGCCAGCACTCCGGACCGACAGACTCACATTCAGTACTTC. Translation: CASTPDRQTHIQYF.

This chain uses TRBV7-9 with TRBJ2-3; 9 nucleotides align to TRBD1. The V gene's germline CDR1 is SEHNR and CDR2 FQNEAQ (reference sequence). Trimming removed 1 base from V and 0 bases from J; junction bases left unmatched: 8. The CDR3 covers 18 residues. This chain's CDR3 is CASSLGGTGNPSTDTQYF. DNA for the CDR3: TGTGCCAGCAGCTTAGGGGGGACAGGGAACCCTAGCACAGATACGCAGTATTTT.

This chain connects TRBV28 to TRBJ2-7; 7 nucleotides line up with TRBD2. V lost 1 base, J lost 0 bases, and 9 bases stayed unmatched. Germline assignment: CDR1 MDHEN and CDR2 SYDVKM. The CDR3 is 17 amino acids. The CDR3 here is CASSLYYGGGHSYEQYV. The CDR3 nucleotides read TGTGCCAGCAGTTTATACTATGGCGGGGGTCACTCCTACGAGCAGTACGTC.

This clonotype appeared a few times. V usage is TRBV7-3 and J usage is TRBJ2-1; D is perhaps TRBD2 (5 bases). The CDR3 extends over 12 amino acids. Per germline, CDR1 SGHTA and CDR2 FQGTGA. The germline V and J ends were trimmed by 3 bases and 9 bases, with 9 bases remaining between them. CDR3: CASSFLSGEQFF. CDR3 coding DNA: TGTGCCAGCAGCTTTTTAAGCGGTGAGCAGTTCTTC.

The table lists this clonotype with a few counts. This sequence joins TRBV12-3 or TRBV12-4 and TRBJ2-3; 7 bases are shared with TRBD2. The CDR3 length is 16 residues. After removal of 4 bases from V and 0 bases from J, the junction contained 7 bases not matched to a gene. The CDR3 DNA reads TGTGCCAGCAGTTCTACCCAGCGGGGAAGCACAGATACGCAGTATTTT. Protein sequence: CASSSTQRGSTDTQYF.

This clonotype was found a few times. The chain links TRBV12-3 or TRBV12-4 to TRBJ2-5, with 8 bases aligning to TRBD2. The CDR3 covers 15 residues. Germline trimming cut 3 bases from V and 5 bases from J; bases unmatched to any gene: 8. The CDR3 bases are TGTGCCAGCAGTTTGGAAAGCGGGGGATCGGAGACCCAGTACTTC. Translation gives CASSLESGGSETQYF.

This clonotype was found a few times. This sequence joins TRBV4-3 and TRBJ1-5; D is perhaps TRBD1 (6 bases). The germline V and J ends were trimmed by 3 bases and 3 bases, with 12 bases remaining between them. The length of the CDR3 is 15 residues. Germline loops: CDR1 LGHNA, CDR2 YSLEER. CDR3 amino acids: CASSHRWTDNQPQHF. The CDR3 DNA is TGCGCCAGCAGCCATCGTTGGACAGACAATCAGCCCCAGCATTTT.

In this sample, this clonotype turned up a few times. The V gene is TRBV4-1, the J gene TRBJ2-7, with D possibly matching TRBD2 (5 bases). The V gene lost 3 bases and the J gene lost 3 bases, with 21 bases spanning the gap. The germline V gene encodes CDR1 MGHRA and CDR2 YSYEKL. The CDR3 is 17 residues long. The DNA of the CDR3 is TGCGCCAGCAGCCAGGCGGATGACGGACTCCTGTTCTACGAGCAGTACTTC. This sequence encodes CASSQADDGLLFYEQYF.

This clonotype was seen only a few times. The V and J genes are TRBV20-1 and TRBJ1-5; maybe TRBD1 (5 bases). The CDR3 contains 15 residues. Germline V gene lookup returns CDR1 DFQATT and CDR2 SNEGSKA (reference sequence). Trimming pared 1 base from V and 0 bases from J, leaving 10 bases between. The CDR3 protein is CSARVGGDSNQPQHF. In DNA form, the CDR3 reads TGCAGTGCTAGAGTTGGGGGGGATAGCAATCAGCCCCAGCATTTT.

This clonotype has only a few counts. The chain recombines TRBV7-3 with TRBJ2-3; D might be TRBD2 (5 bases). CDR3 length: 13 amino acids. V lost 5 bases and J 4 bases, leaving 10 bases between the germline ends. In germline, CDR1 is SGHTA, CDR2 FQGTGA. CDR3 sequence (DNA): TGTGCCAGCAGCCAAGAACTAGCAGATACGCAGTATTTT. This sequence encodes CASSQELADTQYF.

V usage is TRBV10-3 and J usage is TRBJ1-1, with D maybe TRBD1 (6 bases). The CDR3 totals 14 residues. Looked up from germline, CDR1 is ENHRY and CDR2 is SYGVKD. V lost 8 bases and J lost 0, with 13 bases in between. CDR3 sequence reads: CAILEGGLNTEAFF. The CDR3, as DNA: TGTGCCATCCTGGAGGGGGGACTGAACACTGAAGCTTTCTTT.

This clonotype turned up a few times. The V gene is TRBV28, the J gene TRBJ2-1; D possibly uses TRBD1 or TRBD2 (5 bases each). This CDR3 is built from 13 residues. Germline-derived CDR1 and CDR2 are MDHEN and SYDVKM. Between the trimmed V and J ends, which lost 2 bases and 5 bases, there was a span of 7 bases. Here the CDR3 reads CASSLVGDNEQFF. As DNA, the CDR3 is TGTGCCAGCAGTTTAGTGGGGGACAATGAGCAGTTCTTC.

This clonotype was observed at least ten times. The J gene is TRBJ1-5, the V gene TRBV10-3; no clear D. The germline V gene encodes CDR1 ENHRY and CDR2 SYGVKD. The CDR3 runs to 15 residues. The V gene lost 3 bases and the J gene lost 0 bases, with 9 bases spanning the gap. CDR3 sequence reads: CAISDQELSNQPQHF. CDR3 nucleotides: TGTGCCATCAGTGACCAGGAGCTTAGCAATCAGCCCCAGCATTTT.

CDR3 bases: TGTGCCACCAGACGTCCGGGGGCTCACGAGCAGTACTTC. It yields the protein CATRRPGAHEQYF. The chain joins TRBV15 to TRBJ2-7; D may correspond to TRBD1 or TRBD2 (6 bases each). V gave up 6 bases and J gave up 5 bases, with 14 bases separating them. The CDR3 is 13 amino acids. Germline CDR1 is LNHNV and CDR2 is YYDKDF (reference sequence).